The 28 T cell receptor beta chains in this list originate from one sample, sequenced in a study of blood T cell repertoires in COVID-19. Some clones are missing from TCRdb's copy, which holds only in-frame ones; the method was immunoSEQ multiplex PCR. The sample shows 250,000 to 300,000 clones, roughly 84% of them seen only once. The source material was peripheral blood. The source of these receptors is a woman aged 18-29 years with acute or convalescent COVID-19.

A few counts support this clone. The chain joins TRBV12-3 or TRBV12-4 to TRBJ1-4, with unresolved D. The CDR3 covers 13 residues. The V gene lost 5 bases and the J gene lost 3 bases, with 7 bases spanning the gap. The CDR3: CASSGGSNEKLFF. The DNA for the CDR3 is TGTGCCAGCAGTGGAGGATCTAATGAAAAACTGTTTTTT.

The rearrangement uses TRBV4-2 and TRBJ2-7; 8 nucleotides line up with TRBD1. With V trimmed by 0 bases and J by 0 bases, 7 bases remained unmatched. The CDR3 contains 17 residues. Germline V gene lookup returns CDR1 LGHNA and CDR2 YNFKEQ. The CDR3 DNA follows: TGTGCCAGCAGCCAAGATAGGTCAGGGGGCTCCTCCTACGAGCAGTACTTC. It is translated as CASSQDRSGGSSYEQYF.

This chain uses TRBV6-2 or TRBV6-3 with TRBJ1-2, with D tentatively TRBD1 (6 bases). V was clipped by 4 bases and J by 4 bases, with 7 bases between them. Germline-derived CDR1 and CDR2 are MNHEY and SVGEGT. The CDR3 runs 12 residues. CDR3 DNA: TGTGCCAGCAGTTCGACAGGCTATGGCTACACCTTC. Translation: CASSSTGYGYTF.

V and J are TRBV16 and TRBJ1-1; D gene ambiguous. This CDR3 is built from 15 residues. V shed 0 bases and J shed 3 bases, with 11 bases lying between them. Germline lookup yields CDR1 KGHSY and CDR2 FQNENV. CDR3 protein: CASSQSGGRHTEAFF. The CDR3 region has the DNA TGTGCCAGCAGCCAATCAGGCGGCAGACACACTGAAGCTTTCTTT. Supplemented by reference TRBV16 and TRBJ1-1, the full variable domain reads GEEVAQTPKHLVRGEGQKAKLYCAPIKGHSYVFWYQQVLKNEFKFLISFQNENVFDETGMPKERFSAKCLPNSPCSLEIQATKLEDSAVYFCASSQSGGRHTEAFFGQGTRLTVV.

CDR3 DNA: TGTGCCAGCGGATCCCTTGCGGGAGGCCACAATGAGCAGTTCTTC. The encoded protein is CASGSLAGGHNEQFF. V is TRBV27 and J is TRBJ2-1; 8 bases match TRBD2. J lost 5 bases, V lost 8 bases, and 11 bases had no gene match. The CDR3 length is 15 residues. Looked up from germline, CDR1 is MNHEY and CDR2 is SMNVEV (reference sequence).

V is TRBV9 and J is TRBJ2-3; D not resolved. V was shortened by 0 bases and J by 5 bases, with 7 bases between the two germline ends. Per the germline V gene, CDR1 is SGDLS and CDR2 is YYNGEE. The CDR3 extends over 13 amino acids. The CDR3 bases are TGTGCCAGCAGCGTAGGCTCGGGAGATACGCAGTATTTT. As protein: CASSVGSGDTQYF.

The chain couples TRBV10-2 to TRBJ2-7; no clear D gene. Germline lookup yields CDR1 WSHSY and CDR2 SAAADI. The CDR3 has 13 amino acids. The V end lost 2 bases, the J end lost 3 bases, and 8 bases lay between the germline ends. This CDR3 reads CASSEPSGYEQYF. CDR3 nucleotides: TGCGCCAGCAGTGAGCCGTCGGGCTACGAGCAGTACTTC.

The rearrangement links TRBV3-1 (or the pseudogene TRBV3-2) to TRBJ2-2; D possibly corresponds to TRBD2 (6 bases). This CDR3 comprises 13 residues. Germline values: CDR1 LGHDT, CDR2 YNNKEL (reference sequence). Trimming removed 5 bases from V and 6 bases from J, with 10 bases in between. The CDR3 is CASSSGLPGELFF. CDR3 sequence (DNA): TGTGCCAGCAGCTCCGGACTACCCGGGGAGCTGTTTTTT.

CDR3 protein: CASSYTGTGNYEQYF. CDR3 sequence (DNA): TGTGCCAGCAGTTATACCGGGACAGGGAACTACGAGCAGTACTTC. The chain is built from TRBV11-2 and TRBJ2-7, with 9 bases identical to TRBD1. Per germline, CDR1 SGHAT and CDR2 FQNNGV. Trimming took 6 bases from V and 3 from J; bases not matched to a gene: 9. This CDR3 region has 15 residues.

The genes are TRBV11-3 and TRBJ1-2; TRBD1 matches 7 bases. The germline CDR1 and CDR2 sequences are SGHNT and YENEEA. The CDR3 has 16 residues. V shed 2 bases and J 4 bases; nucleotides not matched to a gene: 10. CDR3 loop: CASSLTLTGRSYGYTF. Here the CDR3 DNA reads TGTGCCAGCAGCTTAACCCTGACAGGGAGATCCTATGGCTACACCTTC. Together with reference TRBV11-3 and TRBJ1-2, the CDR3 gives the full variable domain: EAGVVQSPRYKIIEKKQPVAFWCNPISGHNTLYWYLQNLGQGPELLIRYENEEAVDDSQLPKDRFSAERLKGVDSTLKIQPAELGDSAVYLCASSLTLTGRSYGYTFGSGTRLTVV.

This chain joins TRBV4-2 and TRBJ2-7; TRBD1 aligns across 10 bases. V trimming: 5 bases; J trimming: 4 bases; junction bases outside the gene matches: 11. Germline V gene lookup returns CDR1 LGHNA and CDR2 YNFKEQ. CDR3 size: 16 residues. CDR3 DNA: TGTGCCAGCAGCGGTACCGGGACAGGGGAGATATACGAGCAGTACTTC. Translating gives CASSGTGTGEIYEQYF.

The J gene is TRBJ1-2, the V gene TRBV6-5; maybe TRBD1 (5 bases). This CDR3 comprises 15 residues. V lost 3 bases and J 2 bases, leaving 13 bases between the germline ends. The germline V gene encodes CDR1 MNHEY and CDR2 SVGAGI. This CDR3 is CASSYGGAGNYGYTF. In nucleotides, the CDR3 is TGTGCCAGCAGTTATGGTGGGGCGGGAAACTATGGCTACACCTTC.

The chain carries TRBV7-8 and TRBJ2-7, with 13 bases aligning to TRBD2. Germline CDR1 is SGHVS and CDR2 is FQNEAQ. This CDR3 region has 17 residues. Trimming took 5 bases from V and 3 from J; bases not matched to a gene: 10. CDR3 nucleotide sequence: TGTGCCAGCAGCCGAGGACTAGCGGGAGTTAAGGTCTACGAGCAGTACTTC. This encodes CASSRGLAGVKVYEQYF. The whole variable domain, remainder taken from reference TRBV7-8 and TRBJ2-7, is GAGVSQSPRYKVAKRGQDVALRCDPISGHVSLFWYQQALGQGPEFLTYFQNEAQLDKSGLPSDRFFAERPEGSVSTLKIQRTQQEDSAVYLCASSRGLAGVKVYEQYFGPGTRLTVT.

The chain recombines TRBV11-2 with TRBJ2-5, with D possibly matching TRBD2 (6 bases). CDR3 size: 15 residues. V lost 1 base to trimming and J lost 5 bases, with 14 bases between them. Germline assignment: CDR1 SGHAT and CDR2 FQNNGV. This CDR3 reads CASSLGGLTWETQYF. For the CDR3, the DNA is TGTGCCAGCAGCTTAGGCGGACTAACCTGGGAGACCCAGTACTTC.

V is TRBV6-5 and J is TRBJ1-3, with D uncertain. Germline-derived CDR1 and CDR2 are MNHEY and SVGAGI. Trimming took off 6 bases at V and 1 base at J, with 7 bases between the two ends. The CDR3 is made up of 13 amino acids. For the CDR3, the DNA is TGTGCCAGCAGACAGTTTTCTGGAAACACCATATATTTT. Translation gives CASRQFSGNTIYF.

This clone came up once. The chain links TRBV5-8 to TRBJ1-5, with D possibly TRBD1 on 5 matching bases. The germline gives CDR1 SGHTS, CDR2 YDEGEE. This CDR3 has 16 amino acids. The V end lost 2 bases, the J end lost 0 bases, and 12 bases lay between the germline ends. CDR3 sequence: CASSFFFGGSNQPQHF. CDR3 bases: TGTGCCAGCAGCTTTTTCTTCGGGGGTAGCAATCAGCCCCAGCATTTT.

This chain uses TRBV9 with TRBJ2-7, with TRBD1 matching over 10 bases. This CDR3 spans 15 amino acids. After removal of 0 bases from V and 3 bases from J, the junction contained 3 bases not matched to a gene. CDR1 and CDR2 from the germline V gene are SGDLS and YYNGEE. CDR3 in DNA: TGTGCCAGCAGCGTAGGTGACAGGGGGCTCTACGAGCAGTACTTC. This encodes CASSVGDRGLYEQYF.

V and J are TRBV5-1 and TRBJ2-6; D perhaps matches TRBD1 (5 bases). Germline CDR1 is SGHRS and CDR2 is YFSETQ. The length of the CDR3 is 16 residues. Trimming pared 7 bases from V and 7 bases from J, leaving 21 bases between. CDR3 sequence (DNA): TGCGCCAGCCGGAACACGATCAGGGCCGTCGCCAACGTCCTGACTTTC. Protein: CASRNTIRAVANVLTF.

This clone was seen just once. The V and J genes are TRBV28 and TRBJ2-2, with 12 nucleotides matching TRBD1. Trimming cost V 5 bases and J 5 bases; bases outside gene matches: 21. This CDR3 has 21 amino acids. CDR1 is MDHEN and CDR2 is SYDVKM in the germline V gene. The CDR3 spells CASSPAPGQGASGVGTGELFF. The CDR3 coding sequence is TGTGCCAGCAGTCCTGCCCCGGGACAGGGGGCGTCTGGAGTTGGGACCGGGGAGCTGTTTTTT.

This chain uses TRBV16 with TRBJ1-5; possibly TRBD1 for D (6 bases). Germline V lookup: CDR1 KGHSY, CDR2 FQNENV. V lost 0 bases and J 4 bases, leaving 10 bases between the germline ends. This CDR3 is built from 15 residues. The CDR3 bases are TGTGCCAGCAGCCAATCGGGGCAGGGGAATCAGCCCCAGCATTTT. Its protein is CASSQSGQGNQPQHF.

The chain has TRBV25-1 and TRBJ2-1; TRBD2 aligns across 11 bases. V gave up 4 bases and J gave up 0 bases; unmatched junction bases: 5. The CDR3 extends over 17 amino acids. Germline loops: CDR1 MGHDK, CDR2 SYGVNS. CDR3 nucleotides: TGTGCCAGCAGTGCATCCACTAGCGGGAGCTCCTACAATGAGCAGTTCTTC. Protein product: CASSASTSGSSYNEQFF.

The rearrangement links TRBV2 to TRBJ1-6; D is undetermined. With 2 bases removed from V and 0 bases from J, the gap between germline ends came to 11 bases. Germline CDR1 and CDR2: SNHLY and FYNNEI. There are 17 residues in the CDR3. In DNA form, the CDR3 reads TGTGCCAGCAGTGAATTGGTGCACAGCTCCTATAATTCACCCCTCCACTTT. Protein product: CASSELVHSSYNSPLHF.

The chain couples TRBV7-9 to TRBJ2-3; no clear D gene. The length of the CDR3 is 14 residues. V was pared by 2 bases and J by 6 bases, with 12 bases between. Germline values: CDR1 SEHNR, CDR2 FQNEAQ (reference sequence). The CDR3 DNA is TGTGCCAGCAGCTTATCCGGCGGTTCGGATACGCAGTATTTT. Its protein is CASSLSGGSDTQYF.

The chain recombines TRBV7-9 with TRBJ2-5, with a weak D call TRBD2 (6 bases). Germline V gives CDR1 SEHNR, CDR2 FQNEAQ (reference sequence). This CDR3 region has 16 residues. V was pared by 1 base and J by 2 bases, with 14 bases between. This chain's CDR3 is CASSLGAGTIQETQYF. The DNA of the CDR3 is TGTGCCAGCAGCTTAGGGGCGGGGACGATACAAGAGACCCAGTACTTC.

The chain uses TRBV27 and TRBJ1-2; 9 nucleotides match TRBD1. V lost 2 bases and J lost 2; bases outside the gene matches: 12. The CDR3 spans 18 residues. Looked up from germline, CDR1 is MNHEY and CDR2 is SMNVEV (reference sequence). CDR3 residues: CASSLKGDRANYNYGYTF. CDR3 sequence (DNA): TGTGCCAGCAGTTTAAAGGGGGACAGGGCAAATTACAACTATGGCTACACCTTC.

The V and J genes are TRBV24-1 and TRBJ1-1; the match to TRBD1 covers 9 bases. Germline assignment: CDR1 KGHDR and CDR2 SFDVKD. The ends lost 4 bases at V and 4 bases at J; junction bases unmatched: 6. The CDR3 totals 15 residues. The CDR3 region has the DNA TGTGCCACCAGTGACCGGGGACAGGGCCCCACTGAAGCTTTCTTT. Encoded protein: CATSDRGQGPTEAFF.

The V and J genes are TRBV19 and TRBJ1-4; D may be TRBD1 (5 bases). This CDR3 is built from 14 residues. V was trimmed by 6 bases and J by 5 bases, leaving 13 bases between them. Germline V gives CDR1 LNHDA, CDR2 SQIVND (reference sequence). In nucleotides, the CDR3 is TGTGCCAGTAGACCGACAGCCAACAATGAAAAACTGTTTTTT. The encoded protein is CASRPTANNEKLFF. Full variable domain (rest looked up from reference TRBV19 and TRBJ1-4): DGGITQSPKYLFRKEGQNVTLSCEQNLNHDAMYWYRQDPGQGLRLIYYSQIVNDFQKGDIAEGYSVSREKKESFPLTVTSAQKNPTAFYLCASRPTANNEKLFFGSGTQLSVL.

This sequence joins TRBV6-2 or TRBV6-3 and TRBJ2-1; D might be TRBD1 (5 bases). This CDR3 spans 11 amino acids. V dropped 2 bases and J dropped 12 bases, with 8 bases sitting between them. The V gene's germline CDR1 is MNHEY and CDR2 SVGEGT. As DNA, the CDR3 is TGTGCCAGCAGTTACGGTAGGGGGCAGTTCTTC. Its translation: CASSYGRGQFF.